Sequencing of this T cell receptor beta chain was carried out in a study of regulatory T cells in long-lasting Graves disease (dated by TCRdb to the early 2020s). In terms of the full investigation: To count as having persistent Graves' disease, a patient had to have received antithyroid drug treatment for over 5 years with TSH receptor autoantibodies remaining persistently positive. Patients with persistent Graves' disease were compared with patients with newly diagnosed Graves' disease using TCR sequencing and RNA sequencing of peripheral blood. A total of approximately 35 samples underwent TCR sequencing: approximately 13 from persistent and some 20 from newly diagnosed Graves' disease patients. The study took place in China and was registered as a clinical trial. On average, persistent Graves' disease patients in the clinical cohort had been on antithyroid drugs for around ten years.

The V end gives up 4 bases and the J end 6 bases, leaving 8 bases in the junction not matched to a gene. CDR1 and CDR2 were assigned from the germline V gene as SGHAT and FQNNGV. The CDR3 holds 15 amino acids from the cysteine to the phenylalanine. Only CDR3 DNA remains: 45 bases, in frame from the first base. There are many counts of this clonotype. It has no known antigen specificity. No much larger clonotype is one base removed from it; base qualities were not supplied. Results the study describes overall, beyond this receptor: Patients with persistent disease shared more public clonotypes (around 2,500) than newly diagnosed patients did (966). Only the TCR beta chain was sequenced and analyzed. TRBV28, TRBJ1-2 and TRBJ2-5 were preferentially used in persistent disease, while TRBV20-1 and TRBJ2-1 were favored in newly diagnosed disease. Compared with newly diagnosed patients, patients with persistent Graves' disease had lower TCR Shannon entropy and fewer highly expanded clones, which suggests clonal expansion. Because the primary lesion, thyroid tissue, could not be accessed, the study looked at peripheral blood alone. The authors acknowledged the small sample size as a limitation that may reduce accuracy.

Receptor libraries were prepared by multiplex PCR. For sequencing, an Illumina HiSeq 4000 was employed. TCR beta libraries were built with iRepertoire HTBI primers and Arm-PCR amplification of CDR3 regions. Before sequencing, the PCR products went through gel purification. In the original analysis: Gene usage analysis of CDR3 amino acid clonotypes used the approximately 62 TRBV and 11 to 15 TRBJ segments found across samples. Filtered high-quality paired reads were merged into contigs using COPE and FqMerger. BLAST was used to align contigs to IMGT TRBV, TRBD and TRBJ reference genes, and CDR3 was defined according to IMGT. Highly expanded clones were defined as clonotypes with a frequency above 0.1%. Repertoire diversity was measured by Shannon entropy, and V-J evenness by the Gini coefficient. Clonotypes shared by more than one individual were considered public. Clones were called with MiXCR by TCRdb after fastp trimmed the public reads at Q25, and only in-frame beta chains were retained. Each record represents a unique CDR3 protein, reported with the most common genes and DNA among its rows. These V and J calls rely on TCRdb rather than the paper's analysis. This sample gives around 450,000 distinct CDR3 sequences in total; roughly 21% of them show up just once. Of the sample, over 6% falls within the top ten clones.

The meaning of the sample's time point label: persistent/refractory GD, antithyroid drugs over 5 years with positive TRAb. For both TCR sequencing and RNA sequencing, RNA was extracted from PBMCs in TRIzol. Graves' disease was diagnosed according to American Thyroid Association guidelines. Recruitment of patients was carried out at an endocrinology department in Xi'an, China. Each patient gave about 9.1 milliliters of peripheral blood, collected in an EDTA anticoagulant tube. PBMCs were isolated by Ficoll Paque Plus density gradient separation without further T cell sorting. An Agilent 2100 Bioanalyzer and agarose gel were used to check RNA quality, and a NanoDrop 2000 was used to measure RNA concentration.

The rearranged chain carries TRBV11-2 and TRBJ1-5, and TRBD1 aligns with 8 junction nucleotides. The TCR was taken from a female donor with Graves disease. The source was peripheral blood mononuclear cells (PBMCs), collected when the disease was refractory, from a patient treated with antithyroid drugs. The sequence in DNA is TGTGCCAGCAGCTCCGGGGACGGACAGGGTCAGCCCCAGCATTTT. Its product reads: CASSSGDGQGQPQHF.